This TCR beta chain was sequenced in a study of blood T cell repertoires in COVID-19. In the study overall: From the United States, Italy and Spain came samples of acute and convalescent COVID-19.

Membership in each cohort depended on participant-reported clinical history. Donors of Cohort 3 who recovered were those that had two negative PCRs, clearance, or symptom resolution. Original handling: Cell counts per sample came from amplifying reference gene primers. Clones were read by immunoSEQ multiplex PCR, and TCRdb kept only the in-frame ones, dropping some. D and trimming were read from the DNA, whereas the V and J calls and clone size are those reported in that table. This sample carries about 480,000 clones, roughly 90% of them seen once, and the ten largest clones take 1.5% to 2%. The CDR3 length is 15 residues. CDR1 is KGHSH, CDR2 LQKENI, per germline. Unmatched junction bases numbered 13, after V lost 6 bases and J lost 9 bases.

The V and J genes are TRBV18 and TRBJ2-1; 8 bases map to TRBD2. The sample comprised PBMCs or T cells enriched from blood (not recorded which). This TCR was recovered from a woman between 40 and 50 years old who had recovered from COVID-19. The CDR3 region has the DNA TGTGCCAGCTCTCTAGTAGCGGGAACGGGTGTTGAGCAGTTCTTC. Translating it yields CASSLVAGTGVEQFF.